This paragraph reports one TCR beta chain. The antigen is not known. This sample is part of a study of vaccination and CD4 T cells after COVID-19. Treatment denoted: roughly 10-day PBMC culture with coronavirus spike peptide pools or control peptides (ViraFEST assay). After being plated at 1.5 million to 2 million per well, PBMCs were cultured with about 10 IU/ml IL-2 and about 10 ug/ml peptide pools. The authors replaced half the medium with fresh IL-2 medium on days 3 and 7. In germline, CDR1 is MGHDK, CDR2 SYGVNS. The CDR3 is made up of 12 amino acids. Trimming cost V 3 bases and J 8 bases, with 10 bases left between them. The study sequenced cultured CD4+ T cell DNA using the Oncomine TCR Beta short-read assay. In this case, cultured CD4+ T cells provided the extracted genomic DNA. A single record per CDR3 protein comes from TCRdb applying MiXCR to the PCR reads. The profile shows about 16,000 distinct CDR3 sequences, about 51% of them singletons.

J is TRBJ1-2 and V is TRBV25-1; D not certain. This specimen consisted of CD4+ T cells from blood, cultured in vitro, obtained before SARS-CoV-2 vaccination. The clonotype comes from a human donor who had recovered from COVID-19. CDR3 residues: CASSDPVAGYTF. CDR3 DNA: TGTGCCAGCAGTGATCCAGTTGCAGGCTACACCTTC.